A single sample gave rise to the 20 T cell receptor beta chains below, sequenced in a study of cytomegalovirus exposure and HLA in healthy donors. The primer mix had 60 Vbeta and 13 Jbeta primers. Clones were read by immunoSEQ multiplex PCR, and TCRdb kept only the in-frame ones, dropping some. Here the sample spans 140,000 to 150,000 clones, more than 75% being singletons. Sequencing was done on a sample of PBMCs. The receptors originated from a woman aged 18-29 years in good health and CMV-seropositive.

The V call is TRBV19, the J call TRBJ1-1; D is unresolved. The CDR3 is made up of 12 amino acids. Germline V CDR1 and CDR2: LNHDA, SQIVND (reference sequence). Trimming cost V 7 bases and J 6 bases, with 12 bases left between them. The DNA for the CDR3 is TGTGCCAGTACAACCAGTATCGCTGAAGCTTTCTTT. Its protein product is CASTTSIAEAFF.

Only one count was recorded for this clone. The junction shows a germline mismatch at one end, possibly a read error. This chain links TRBV5-4 with TRBJ2-2, with TRBD2 matching 8 bases. Germline V gene sequence: CDR1 SGHNT, CDR2 YYREEE (reference sequence). This CDR3 has 16 residues. The CDR3 DNA sequence: TGTGCCAGCAGCACCACACTAGCGGCTTCAACCGGGGAGCTGCTTTTT. This encodes CASSTTLAASTGELLF. Supplemented by reference TRBV5-4 and TRBJ2-2, the full variable domain reads ETGVTQSPTHLIKTRGQQVTLRCSSQSGHNTVSWYQQALGQGPQFIFQYYREEENGRGNFPPRFSGLQFPNYSSELNVNALELDDSALYLCASSTTLAASTGELLFGEGSRLTVL.

CDR3 DNA sequence: TGTGCCAGTATGAAGGGGGGAATAGCGGGGCACGGGGAGCTGTTTTTT. As protein: CASMKGGIAGHGELFF. This chain links TRBV19 with TRBJ2-2; 8 bases map to TRBD2. Germline V gene lookup returns CDR1 LNHDA and CDR2 SQIVND (reference sequence). The CDR3 covers 16 residues. V was clipped by 7 bases and J by 7 bases; unmatched bases: 14.

This clone came up once. This rearrangement joins TRBV19 to TRBJ1-5; the D is unclear. V was pared by 4 bases and J by 2 bases, with 12 bases between. Looked up from germline, CDR1 is LNHDA and CDR2 is SQIVND (reference sequence). The CDR3 consists of 15 residues. The CDR3 protein is CASSREGHRNQPQHF. In nucleotides, the CDR3 is TGTGCCAGTAGTAGGGAGGGTCACCGCAATCAGCCCCAGCATTTT.

The chain carries TRBV6-5 and TRBJ1-5; D is unresolved. Trimming left V 5 bases short and J 0 bases short, with 8 bases between. Germline V gene lookup returns CDR1 MNHEY and CDR2 SVGAGI. This CDR3 region has 14 residues. The CDR3 DNA reads TGTGCCAGCAGTCCTGAGGATAGCAATCAGCCCCAGCATTTT. This codes for CASSPEDSNQPQHF.

CDR3 bases: TGTGCCAGCAGAAATCCCGGGACAGGGTATGGCTACACCTTC. As protein: CASRNPGTGYGYTF. This rearrangement joins TRBV6-5 to TRBJ1-2, with 9 bases aligning to TRBD1. V was clipped by 6 bases and J by 5 bases; unmatched bases: 7. Germline loops: CDR1 MNHEY, CDR2 SVGAGI. This CDR3 has 14 residues.

A word on this clone: Mismatch with germline at one junction end may stem from a read error. This specimen includes other DNA sequences encoding the same CDR3. CDR3 sequence: CASSERDFNTEAFF. Here the CDR3 DNA reads TGTGCCAGTAGTGAACGGGACTTTAACACTGAAGCTTTCTTT. The V and J genes are TRBV6-1 and TRBJ1-1; weak D call: TRBD1 (5 bases). The CDR3 consists of 14 residues. CDR1 is MNHNS and CDR2 is SASEGT in the germline V gene.

This chain links TRBV11-2 with TRBJ2-1; D unresolved. Germline CDR1 reads SGHAT; CDR2 reads FQNNGV. V was cut by 5 bases and J by 1 base, with 9 bases left in between. CDR3 length equals 14 residues. The CDR3 nucleotides read TGTGCCAGCAGCCCCCGCGAGTCCTACAATGAGCAGTTCTTC. Its protein product is CASSPRESYNEQFF.

The chain uses TRBV6-7 and TRBJ2-2; TRBD2 is a possible D gene (6 bases). TRBV6-7 is an open reading frame whose function is uncertain. Trimming left V 5 bases short and J 0 bases short, with 16 bases between. CDR3 length: 17 amino acids. CDR3 nucleotide sequence: TGTGCCAGCAGTACCGGACTCGCGGGGACGAACACCGGGGAGCTGTTTTTT. This gives the protein CASSTGLAGTNTGELFF.

The V and J genes are TRBV6-6 and TRBJ1-5; D is unresolved. The CDR3 consists of 13 residues. Germline values: CDR1 MNHNY, CDR2 SVGAGI (reference sequence). Trimming shortened V by 7 bases and J by 5 bases, and 12 bases separated the two germline ends. The CDR3, as DNA: TGTGCCAGCACAGCGGAGGGCTATCAGCCCCAGCATTTT. Protein product: CASTAEGYQPQHF.

The CDR3 here is CASSLWLRGDNNEQFF. CDR3 nucleotides: TGTGCCAGCAGCTTGTGGCTACGGGGGGATAACAATGAGCAGTTCTTC. V usage is TRBV5-8 and J usage is TRBJ2-1; 7 bases line up with TRBD2. This CDR3 contains 16 residues. Germline V gene sequence: CDR1 SGHTS, CDR2 YDEGEE. Trimming took 1 base from V and 5 from J; bases not matched to a gene: 9.

The V call is TRBV30, the J call TRBJ1-2; D gene uncertain. Trimming stripped 2 bases from V and 8 bases from J, with 18 bases between. The CDR3 is 14 amino acids. CDR1 and CDR2 from the germline V gene are GTSNPN and SVGIG (reference sequence). For the CDR3, the DNA is TGTGCCTGGAGTCCCCCAGATTTAATCGGGGGCTACACCTTC. Protein sequence: CAWSPPDLIGGYTF.

The chain has TRBV18 and TRBJ1-1; D possibly corresponds to TRBD1 (5 bases). Trimming took off 4 bases at V and 3 bases at J, with 9 bases between the two ends. The CDR3 consists of 13 residues. The V gene's germline CDR1 is KGHSH and CDR2 LQKENI. CDR3 amino acids: CASSRSRDTEAFF. For the CDR3, the DNA is TGTGCCAGCTCACGATCCAGGGACACTGAAGCTTTCTTT.

The chain couples TRBV7-9 to TRBJ1-1; weak D call: TRBD1 (6 bases). The CDR3 runs 15 residues. V was clipped by 3 bases and J by 0 bases, with 11 bases between them. Germline V gives CDR1 SEHNR, CDR2 FQNEAQ (reference sequence). The DNA for the CDR3 is TGTGCCAGCAGCTTGTTGGACAGCATGAACACTGAAGCTTTCTTT. It yields the protein CASSLLDSMNTEAFF.

The chain has TRBV1 and TRBJ2-5; the table's D call of TRBD2 was not tested on the DNA. TRBV1 is classified as a pseudogene. The CDR3 totals 17 residues. The CDR3 DNA sequence: TGCACCAGCAGCCAAGACGTGACTAGCGGGGACCAAGAGACCCAGTACTTC. Translating it yields CTSSQDVTSGDQETQYF.

This clone was seen just once. The V gene is TRBV4-3, the J gene TRBJ1-2; D gene unclear. This CDR3 contains 15 residues. CDR1 and CDR2 from the germline V gene are LGHNA and YSLEER. V shed 8 bases and J shed 6 bases, with 22 bases lying between them. The CDR3 sequence: CASSKRRDGLNGYTF. CDR3 sequence (DNA): TGCGCCAGCTCAAAGCGGCGGGATGGGTTAAATGGCTACACCTTC.

This clone was counted only a few times. The chain uses TRBV29-1 and TRBJ2-1; TRBD1 aligns across 7 bases. This CDR3 has 17 amino acids. Per the germline V gene, CDR1 is SQVTM and CDR2 is ANQGSEA. J lost 6 bases, V lost 3 bases, and 17 bases had no gene match. CDR3 protein: CSVEGLPSGTDGNEQFF. The CDR3 coding sequence is TGCAGCGTTGAGGGCCTACCGTCCGGGACAGACGGCAATGAGCAGTTCTTC.

The chain employs TRBV25-1 and TRBJ1-1; a possible D gene is TRBD1 (5 bases). Germline V gene data show CDR1 as MGHDK and CDR2 as SYGVNS. The CDR3 totals 12 residues. Trimming stripped 7 bases from V and 2 bases from J, with 8 bases between. The CDR3 reads CASTQGNTEAFF. The CDR3 DNA is TGTGCCAGCACCCAGGGAAACACTGAAGCTTTCTTT.

The V call is TRBV5-1, the J call TRBJ2-5; tentatively, D is TRBD1 (5 bases). CDR1 and CDR2 (germline): SGHRS, YFSETQ. This CDR3 has 16 amino acids. V lost 1 base to trimming and J lost 2 bases, with 15 bases between them. This CDR3 reads CASSLSQGRGQETQYF. For the CDR3, the DNA is TGCGCCAGCAGCTTGTCGCAGGGTAGGGGACAAGAGACCCAGTACTTC.

In this sample, this clone turned up once. This chain joins TRBV6-5 and TRBJ2-2; 7 bases agree with TRBD1. CDR3 length: 14 residues. CDR1 is MNHEY and CDR2 is SVGAGI in the germline V gene. Germline trimming cut 5 bases from V and 3 bases from J; bases unmatched to any gene: 3. For the CDR3, the DNA is TGTGCCAGCAGTCGACAGGGTTACACCGGGGAGCTGTTTTTT. As protein: CASSRQGYTGELFF.